This T cell receptor (beta chain) was sequenced during a study of OX40 agonist ivuxolimab in advanced cancers. Context from the whole study: The costimulatory receptor OX40 (CD134) was targeted by ivuxolimab, a fully human IgG2 agonistic monoclonal antibody. Among the 50 to 55 dose-escalation patients, approximately 20 had hepatocellular carcinoma, 15 or so melanoma, 9 renal cell carcinoma and 9 head and neck cancer. Intravenous ivuxolimab was administered to patients every 2 weeks at six dose levels: 0.01, 0.1, 0.3, 1.5, 3 and 10 mg/kg. Prior anti-PD-1, anti-PD-L1 or anti-CTLA-4 therapy was permitted, and checkpoint inhibitors had been received by approximately 39% of dose-escalation patients. The point of sequencing TCRbeta in the periphery was to test whether ivuxolimab changed TCR sequence diversity and drove clonal T-cell expansion. Partial responses occurred in three dose-escalation patients, of whom one had hepatocellular carcinoma and two had cutaneous melanoma. In the dose-escalation cohort, 75% to 85% of patients were male, and the mean age was roughly 60 years with a range of roughly 23 to 90. The paper reports the monotherapy dose-escalation portion (N of about 50 patients) of the phase I ivuxolimab trial. Here is what the overall study found, with its caveats: In the 0.1-3.0 mg/kg groups, partial responders were among the patients with the lowest normalized peripheral clonal expansion, particularly in CD8+ T cells. After ivuxolimab, expanded clones were on average more numerous among CD8+ T cells than among CD4+ T cells. Low levels of normalized T-cell clonal expansion were also seen in some patients who did not respond. At doses from 0.1 to 3.0 mg/kg, clonal expansion was seen in both CD4+ and CD8+ blood T cells between baseline and week 6. Which antigens the clonally expanded peripheral T cells were specific for was not determined.

The junction carries 13 bases between V and J, which are trimmed by 5 bases and 0 bases respectively. Taken from cysteine to phenylalanine, the CDR3 has 15 residues. The kept DNA is CDR3 alone, 45 bases in frame from the first base. CDR1 and CDR2, per the germline V gene, are LGHNA and YSLEER. Genomic DNA was extracted from sorted cells for sequencing of the TCRbeta CDR3 region. The immunoSEQ Assay was used to sequence the TCRbeta CDR3 regions. TCRdb limited this immuneACCESS table to in-frame rearrangements with V and J called. A share of clones is missing; checked studies link under half to unresolved V genes, and the rest is unexplained. For this sample the table gives more than 100,000 clones, of which 85% to 95% were detected only once. The ten largest make up roughly 1% of the sample. Concerning this clone itself: Its antigen is unknown. It has no much larger one-base neighbor in the sample; base qualities were not kept.

The trial excluded patients who had a history of autoimmune disease or were on systemic immunosuppression. In every dose cohort, peripheral blood was drawn for TCR sequencing at baseline, cycle 4 day 1, and cycle 7 day 1. Samples came from an open-label, multicenter, first-in-human phase I dose-escalation trial of ivuxolimab. The trial enrolled adults with locally advanced or metastatic head and neck squamous cell, hepatocellular, melanoma or renal cell carcinoma. Before TCR sequencing, CD4+ T cells and CD8+ T cells from peripheral blood were sorted into separate populations. The chain is assembled from TRBV4-3 and TRBJ1-2; the D gene is perhaps TRBD1, from 5 matching bases. This material consisted of CD4+ or CD8+ T cells sorted from blood, taken in a trial of the OX40 agonist ivuxolimab. The clonotype originates from an adult with an advanced solid tumor such as melanoma, head and neck, liver or kidney cancer. The nucleotide sequence reads as follows: TGCGCCAGCAGCAGGGGCGGGAGGGCTAACTATGGCTACACCTTC. This translates into CASSRGGRANYGYTF.